A single TCR beta chain is shown here with its context. These data are taken from a study of blood T cell repertoires in COVID-19. Overall study context: Donors in the United States, Italy and Spain gave samples during acute or convalescent COVID-19. T cells, B-cell-depleted T cells, or PBMCs provided the cDNA or gDNA that served as material.

V shed 5 bases and J 4 bases; nucleotides not matched to a gene: 13. Germline V gene sequence: CDR1 SNHLY, CDR2 FYNNEI. The CDR3 sequence is 17 residues long. As handled by the study authors: Amplification of reference gene primers was used by the study to estimate nucleated cell counts. Sequencing was performed with immunoSEQ multiplex PCR; in TCRdb, only in-frame clones are kept and a portion is missing. V and J calls and clone size are those listed in that table; D and trimming were worked out from the DNA. This repertoire shows 200,000 to 250,000 clones, approximately 80% found once; its top ten account for roughly a tenth.

This sequence was found in a man aged 45-65 years with active or convalescent COVID-19. Sequencing used peripheral blood. The chain employs TRBV2 and TRBJ1-1, with TRBD1 matching 10 bases. DNA of the CDR3: TGTGCCAGCAGTTCCTTGGGACAGGGGCGGAGGGGCACTGAAGCTTTCTTT. It yields the protein CASSSLGQGRRGTEAFF.